These 9 T cell receptor beta chains share one sample of origin, sequenced in a study of blood T cell repertoires in COVID-19. Profiling relied on immunoSEQ multiplex PCR, and the TCRdb table lists in-frame clones only, not all of them. The profile shows some 510,000 clones, around nine tenths of them singletons. The material sequenced was PBMCs or T cells enriched from blood (not recorded which). These receptors came from a woman aged 40 to 50 who had recovered from COVID-19.

The chain carries TRBV25-1 and TRBJ2-1; 11 bases line up with TRBD2. Germline V gene sequence: CDR1 MGHDK, CDR2 SYGVNS. The CDR3 runs to 17 residues. With 6 bases clipped from V and 4 bases from J, the junction kept 11 bases outside the gene matches. CDR3 nucleotide sequence: TGTGCCAGCAGGCCCGCCGGGACTAGCGGACTATACAATGAGCAGTTCTTC. Its protein product is CASRPAGTSGLYNEQFF.

This clone was seen a handful of times. CDR3 coding DNA: TGTGCCAGCAGCCCCTCGCGGGGCGGGACTGAAGCTTTCTTT. Translation gives CASSPSRGGTEAFF. The J gene is TRBJ1-1, the V gene TRBV3-1 (or the pseudogene TRBV3-2); weak D call: TRBD1 (5 bases). This CDR3 has 14 amino acids. The V gene lost 4 bases and the J gene lost 5 bases, with 14 bases spanning the gap. From germline, CDR1 is LGHDT and CDR2 YNNKEL (reference sequence).

The chain links TRBV3-1 (or the pseudogene TRBV3-2) to TRBJ2-1; 7 nucleotides match TRBD2. CDR1 is LGHDT, CDR2 YNNKEL, per germline (reference sequence). Germline trimming cut 1 base from V and 2 bases from J; bases unmatched to any gene: 29. The CDR3 contains 24 residues. The CDR3 bases are TGTGCCAGCAGCCAAGGGGGTTCCAGGGCGGCTGAGCGGGAAAATCTCGGACCCTACAATGAGCAGTTCTTC. It codes for CASSQGGSRAAERENLGPYNEQFF.

A single count supports this clone. One end of the junction does not line up with germline, which may come from a read error. The chain joins TRBV6-5 to TRBJ1-1; D remains ambiguous. Per the germline V gene, CDR1 is MNHEY and CDR2 is SVGAGI. The CDR3 contains 12 residues. The CDR3 DNA is TGTGCCAGCAGGTATTTAAACAATGAAGCTTTCTTT. Its translation: CASRYLNNEAFF.

The chain combines TRBV7-2 with TRBJ1-1; possibly TRBD1 for D (5 bases). Trimming pared 1 base from V and 9 bases from J, leaving 15 bases between. The CDR3 is 14 residues long. The germline V gene encodes CDR1 SGHTA and CDR2 FQGNSA. CDR3 loop: CASSLVREGSKAFF. The DNA of the CDR3 is TGTGCCAGCAGCTTAGTCAGGGAAGGATCAAAAGCTTTCTTT.

The J gene is TRBJ1-1, the V gene TRBV9; the D is unclear. Trimming took off 0 bases at V and 5 bases at J, with 14 bases between the two ends. CDR1 SGDLS and CDR2 YYNGEE come from the germline V gene. The CDR3 extends over 15 amino acids. The CDR3 nucleotides read TGTGCCAGCAGCGTAGAAGAGGGAGGATTTACTGAAGCTTTCTTT. Translation: CASSVEEGGFTEAFF.

This chain uses TRBV18 with TRBJ2-7; 12 bases line up with TRBD1. Trimming took 2 bases from V and 5 from J; bases not matched to a gene: 4. The germline V gene has CDR1 KGHSH and CDR2 LQKENI. The CDR3 loop spans 15 amino acids. For the CDR3, the DNA is TGTGCCAGCTCACCAAGAGGGACAGGGGGCGACGAGCAGTACTTC. Protein product: CASSPRGTGGDEQYF.

The genes are TRBV27 and TRBJ2-7, with a weak D call TRBD2 (6 bases). Germline V lookup: CDR1 MNHEY, CDR2 SMNVEV (reference sequence). This CDR3 is built from 14 residues. The V end was cut by 2 bases, the J end by 7 bases, with 15 bases between. This CDR3 is CASSLVGSLREQYF. In DNA form, the CDR3 reads TGTGCCAGCAGTTTAGTCGGGAGTTTGCGAGAGCAGTACTTC.

Comments on this clone: At the DNA level, this CDR3 is encoded by other sequences in the same sample as well. The chain links TRBV5-4 to TRBJ2-1; 7 bases line up with TRBD2. CDR1 and CDR2 from the germline V gene are SGHNT and YYREEE (reference sequence). V dropped 5 bases and J dropped 1; count of bases not matched to a gene: 9. The CDR3 covers 16 residues. The CDR3 DNA follows: TGTGCCAGCAGTCCATCGGGGGGAGGTTCCTACAATGAGCAGTTCTTC. Its protein is CASSPSGGGSYNEQFF.